The 6 T cell receptor beta chains given below trace back to one sample, sequenced in a study of blood T cells in healthy people across ages. Primed by a sample-barcoded 5' primer and a J-beta primer mix, a second PCR proceeded for roughly 7 to 11 cycles. TCRdb recomputed calls from the 5' RACE reads with MiXCR, one row per CDR3 protein. The sample holds around 280,000 distinct CDR3 sequences; about 25% are singletons and the top ten take over 25%. Sequenced input: blood. These receptors all come from a woman in her 70s in good health.

V usage is TRBV7-2 and J usage is TRBJ1-2; the D gene is possibly TRBD1 (6 bases). Germline V CDR1 and CDR2: SGHTA, FQGNSA. CDR3 size: 15 residues. V was clipped by 0 bases and J by 8 bases, with 16 bases between them. CDR3 in DNA: TGTGCCAGCAGCTTAGCGGACAGTTCCCTTCTCGGCTACACCTTC. Translated, it gives CASSLADSSLLGYTF.

The genes are TRBV5-1 and TRBJ2-3; D ambiguous. V lost 5 bases to trimming and J lost 0 bases, with 7 bases between them. CDR3 length: 13 amino acids. Germline V gene lookup returns CDR1 SGHRS and CDR2 YFSETQ. CDR3 DNA: TGCGCCAGCAGGAGCCAAAGCACAGATACGCAGTATTTT. This translates into CASRSQSTDTQYF.

The V gene is TRBV9, the J gene TRBJ2-5; 7 bases are a match to TRBD2. The CDR3 is 15 amino acids. The trim removed 2 bases at V and 3 bases at J, leaving 7 bases unmatched. In germline, CDR1 is SGDLS, CDR2 YYNGEE. The CDR3: CASSVGGSDKETQYF. The CDR3 nucleotides read TGTGCCAGCAGCGTCGGCGGGAGCGATAAAGAGACCCAGTACTTC.

The rearrangement links TRBV24-1 to TRBJ2-5; D is uncertain. The tail of the sequence fits TRBJ2-1 better, so the J call may be wrong. Per germline, CDR1 KGHDR and CDR2 SFDVKD. The CDR3 is 10 amino acids. CDR3 in amino acids: CATFTIEQFF. The CDR3 coding sequence is TGTGCCACCTTCACAATCGAGCAGTTCTTC.

This clonotype was seen a few times. This may be a read error: a much more frequent sequence differs by one nucleotide. The genes are TRBV28 and TRBJ1-2, with a weak D call TRBD1 (6 bases). The V gene's germline CDR1 is MDHEN and CDR2 SYDVKM. CDR3 length equals 18 residues. Deletions cut 4 bases from V and 6 bases from J, with 27 bases between. CDR3 nucleotide sequence: TGTGCCAGCAGTTCCGGGGGCCAGTCAGGGGCCTCAATTAATGGCTACACCTTC. Protein product: CASSSGGQSGASINGYTF.

V and J are TRBV20-1 and TRBJ1-6; TRBD1 is a possible D gene (6 bases). V dropped 2 bases and J dropped 14 bases, with 13 bases sitting between them. Germline V CDR1 and CDR2: DFQATT, SNEGSKA (reference sequence). The CDR3 spans 12 residues. CDR3 DNA: TGCAGTGCTAGATCAGGGGAAGGGGCCCTCCACTTT. Protein sequence: CSARSGEGALHF.